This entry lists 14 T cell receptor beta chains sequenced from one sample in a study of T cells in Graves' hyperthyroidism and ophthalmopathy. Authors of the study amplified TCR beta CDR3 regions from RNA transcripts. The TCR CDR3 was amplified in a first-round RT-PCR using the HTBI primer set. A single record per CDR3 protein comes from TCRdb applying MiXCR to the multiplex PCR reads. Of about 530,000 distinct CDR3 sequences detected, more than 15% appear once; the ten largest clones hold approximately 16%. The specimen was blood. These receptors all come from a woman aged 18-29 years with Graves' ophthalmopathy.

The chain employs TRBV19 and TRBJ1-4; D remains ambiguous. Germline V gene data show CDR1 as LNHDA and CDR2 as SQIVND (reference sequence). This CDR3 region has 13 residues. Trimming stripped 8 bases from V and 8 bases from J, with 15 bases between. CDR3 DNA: TGTGCCAGTGCCTGGGCCGGCGGCGAAAAACTGTTTTTT. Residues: CASAWAGGEKLFF.

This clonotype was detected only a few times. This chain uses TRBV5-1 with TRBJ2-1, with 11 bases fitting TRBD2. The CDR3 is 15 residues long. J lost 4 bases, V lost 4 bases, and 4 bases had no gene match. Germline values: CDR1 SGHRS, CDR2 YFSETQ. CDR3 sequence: CASSTSSGGYNEQFF. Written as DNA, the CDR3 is TGCGCCAGCAGCACCTCTAGCGGGGGGTACAATGAGCAGTTCTTC. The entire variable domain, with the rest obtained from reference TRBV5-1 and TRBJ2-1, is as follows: KAGVTQTPRYLIKTRGQQVTLSCSPISGHRSVSWYQQTPGQGLQFLFEYFSETQRNKGNFPGRFSGRQFSNSRSEMNVSTLELGDSALYLCASSTSSGGYNEQFFGPGTRLTVL.

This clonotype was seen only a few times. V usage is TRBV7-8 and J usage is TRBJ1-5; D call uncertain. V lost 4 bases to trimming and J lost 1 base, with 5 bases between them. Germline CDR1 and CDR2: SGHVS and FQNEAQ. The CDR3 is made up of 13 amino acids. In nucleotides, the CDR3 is TGTGCCAGCAGCTCTAAGAGCAATCAGCCCCAGCATTTT. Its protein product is CASSSKSNQPQHF.

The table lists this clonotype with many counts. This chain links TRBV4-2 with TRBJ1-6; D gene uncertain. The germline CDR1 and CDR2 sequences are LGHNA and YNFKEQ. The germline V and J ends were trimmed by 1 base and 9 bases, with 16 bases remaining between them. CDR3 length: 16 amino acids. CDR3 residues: CASSQVWEGFGSPLHF. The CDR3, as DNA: TGTGCCAGCAGCCAAGTCTGGGAAGGGTTCGGTTCACCCCTCCACTTT.

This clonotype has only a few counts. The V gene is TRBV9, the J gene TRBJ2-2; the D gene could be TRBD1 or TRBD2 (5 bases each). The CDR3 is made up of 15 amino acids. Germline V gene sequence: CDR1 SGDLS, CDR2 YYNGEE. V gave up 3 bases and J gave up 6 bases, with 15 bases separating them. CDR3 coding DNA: TGTGCCAGCAGCGGGACGGGACCCCAGCCCGGGGAGCTGTTTTTT. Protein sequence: CASSGTGPQPGELFF. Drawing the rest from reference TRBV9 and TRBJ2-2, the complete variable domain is DSGVTQTPKHLITATGQRVTLRCSPRSGDLSVYWYQQSLDQGLQFLIQYYNGEERAKGNILERFSAQQFPDLHSELNLSSLELGDSALYFCASSGTGPQPGELFFGEGSRLTVL.

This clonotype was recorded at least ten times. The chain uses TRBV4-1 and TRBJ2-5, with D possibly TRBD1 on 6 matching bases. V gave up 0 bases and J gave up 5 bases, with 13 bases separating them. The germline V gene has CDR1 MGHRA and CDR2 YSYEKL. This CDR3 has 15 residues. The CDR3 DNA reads TGCGCCAGCAGCCAAGATGGAGCAGGGGTTGAGACCCAGTACTTC. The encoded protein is CASSQDGAGVETQYF.

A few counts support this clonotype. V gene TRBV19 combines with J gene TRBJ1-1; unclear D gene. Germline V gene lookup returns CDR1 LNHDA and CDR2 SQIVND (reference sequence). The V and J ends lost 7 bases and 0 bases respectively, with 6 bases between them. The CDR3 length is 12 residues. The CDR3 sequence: CASKFLNTEAFF. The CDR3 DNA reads TGTGCCAGTAAGTTCTTGAACACTGAAGCTTTCTTT. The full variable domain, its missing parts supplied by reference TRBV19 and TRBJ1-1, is DGGITQSPKYLFRKEGQNVTLSCEQNLNHDAMYWYRQDPGQGLRLIYYSQIVNDFQKGDIAEGYSVSREKKESFPLTVTSAQKNPTAFYLCASKFLNTEAFFGQGTRLTVV.

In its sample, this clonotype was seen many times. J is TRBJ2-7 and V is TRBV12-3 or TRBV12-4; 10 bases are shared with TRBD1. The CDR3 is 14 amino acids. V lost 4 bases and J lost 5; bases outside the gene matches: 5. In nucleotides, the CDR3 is TGTGCCAGCAGTTCCCGGGACAGGGGCCACGAGCAGTACTTC. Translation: CASSSRDRGHEQYF.

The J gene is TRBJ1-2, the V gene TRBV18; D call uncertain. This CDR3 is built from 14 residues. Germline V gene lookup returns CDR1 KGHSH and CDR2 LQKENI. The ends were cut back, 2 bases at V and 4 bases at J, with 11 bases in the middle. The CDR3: CASSPSETSYGYTF. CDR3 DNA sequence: TGTGCCAGCTCACCATCCGAGACAAGCTATGGCTACACCTTC.

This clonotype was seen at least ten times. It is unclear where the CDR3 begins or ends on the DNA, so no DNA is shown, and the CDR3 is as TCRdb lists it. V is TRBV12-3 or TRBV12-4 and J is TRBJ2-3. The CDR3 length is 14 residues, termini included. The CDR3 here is CASSTSGRTDTQYF.

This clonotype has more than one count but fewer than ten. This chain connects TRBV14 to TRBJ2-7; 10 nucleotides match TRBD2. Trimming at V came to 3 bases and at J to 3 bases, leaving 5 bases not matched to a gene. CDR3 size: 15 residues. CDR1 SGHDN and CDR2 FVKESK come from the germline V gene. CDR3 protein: CASSHGAGGGYEQYF. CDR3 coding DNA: TGTGCCAGCAGCCATGGAGCGGGAGGGGGCTACGAGCAGTACTTC.

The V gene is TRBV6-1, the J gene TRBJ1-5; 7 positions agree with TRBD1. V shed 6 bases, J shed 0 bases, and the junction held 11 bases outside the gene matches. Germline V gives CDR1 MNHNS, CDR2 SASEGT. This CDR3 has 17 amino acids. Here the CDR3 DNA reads TGTGCCAGCAGACCCGGTAGACAGGGAAGTAGCAATCAGCCCCAGCATTTT. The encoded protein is CASRPGRQGSSNQPQHF.

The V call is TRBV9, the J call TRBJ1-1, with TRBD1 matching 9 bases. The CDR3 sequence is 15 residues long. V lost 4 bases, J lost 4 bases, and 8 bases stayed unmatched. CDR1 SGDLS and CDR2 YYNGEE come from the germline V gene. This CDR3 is CASSPRTGATTEAFF. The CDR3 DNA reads TGTGCCAGCAGCCCTAGGACAGGGGCGACCACTGAAGCTTTCTTT. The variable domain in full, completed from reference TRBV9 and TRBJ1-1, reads DSGVTQTPKHLITATGQRVTLRCSPRSGDLSVYWYQQSLDQGLQFLIQYYNGEERAKGNILERFSAQQFPDLHSELNLSSLELGDSALYFCASSPRTGATTEAFFGQGTRLTVV.

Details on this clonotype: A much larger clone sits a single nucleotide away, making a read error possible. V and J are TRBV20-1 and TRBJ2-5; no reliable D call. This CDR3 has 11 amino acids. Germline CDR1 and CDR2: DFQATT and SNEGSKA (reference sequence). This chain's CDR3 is CSARDPETLYF. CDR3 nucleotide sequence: TGCAGTGCTAGAGATCCGGAGACCCTGTACTTC.